This entry lists 2 T cell receptor beta chains sequenced from one sample in a study of shared clonotypes between healthy human individuals. Naive-designated CD8 cells lacked CD45RO, were positively enriched for CCR7, and omitted terminally differentiated effector memory CD45RA+ cells. Profiling relied on immunoSEQ multiplex PCR, and the TCRdb table lists in-frame clones only, not all of them. The data contain about 2.2 million clones, around 95% of them singletons. Specimen: naive CD8+ T cells from PBMCs. The receptors were gathered from a man between 18 and 29 years old in good health. Some clones in this sample may be carry-over from other donors' samples.

This chain connects TRBV11-3 to TRBJ2-7; 8 bases agree with TRBD2. The CDR3 is 15 amino acids. Germline values: CDR1 SGHNT, CDR2 YENEEA. The V gene end was trimmed by 5 bases and the J gene end by 6 bases; junction bases not matched to a gene: 12. The DNA for the CDR3 is TGTGCCAGCAGCCCCCACGGGGGGGGAAGTCGCGAGCAGTACTTC. Protein product: CASSPHGGGSREQYF.

Of note for this clone: Other DNA variants within this sample encode the same CDR3. The V call is TRBV27, the J call TRBJ2-3, with D uncertain. Trimming took off 5 bases at V and 2 bases at J, with 8 bases between the two ends. The CDR3 is made up of 13 amino acids. Germline CDR1 and CDR2: MNHEY and SMNVEV (reference sequence). The CDR3 DNA follows: TGTGCCAGCAGTCTCGGAGCCACAGATACGCAGTATTTT. Amino acid sequence: CASSLGATDTQYF.